These 23 T cell receptor beta chains were sequenced from one sample in a study of molecular identifiers for immune sequencing clone quantification. From the PCR reads, TCRdb called clonotypes with MiXCR, one entry per CDR3 protein. The table lists about 36,000 distinct CDR3 sequences, less than 20% of them singletons. The sample taken for sequencing was naive CD8+ T cells from blood, with Jurkat cell RNA spiked in. Subset: FACS-sorted CD8+CD4-CCR7+CD45RA+ naive T cells. The receptor source for this set is a human donor in good health. Some libraries in this study had Jurkat cell RNA spiked in.

At least ten counts were recorded for this clonotype. This chain joins TRBV11-2 and TRBJ2-7, with D perhaps matching TRBD1 (6 bases). The germline V gene encodes CDR1 SGHAT and CDR2 FQNNGV. Deletions cut 2 bases from V and 6 bases from J, with 14 bases between. This CDR3 is 14 amino acids long. The CDR3 DNA sequence: TGTGCCAGCAGCTTATACCCCGGACAGTTCGAGCAGTACTTC. This encodes CASSLYPGQFEQYF.

This clonotype was seen a single time. A read error is possible here, since a much larger clone lies one base away. The V and J genes are TRBV9 and TRBJ2-5, with 8 positions matching TRBD1. CDR3 length: 14 residues. Germline loops: CDR1 SGDLS, CDR2 YYNGEE. The CDR3 region is CASSGTGPQETQHF. CDR3 bases: TGTGCCAGCAGCGGGACAGGGCCTCAAGAGACCCAGCACTTC.

Of note for this clonotype: This CDR3 fails to terminate in the conserved phenylalanine or tryptophan, so it likely reflects a read error. This chain uses TRBV2 with TRBJ1-2, with D unresolved. This CDR3 has 13 residues. Per germline, CDR1 SNHLY and CDR2 FYNNEI. The V and J ends lost 7 bases and 1 base respectively, with 10 bases between them. CDR3 loop: CASIVGSNYGYTI. The CDR3 bases are TGTGCCAGCATTGTAGGCAGTAACTATGGCTACACCATC.

The chain recombines TRBV28 with TRBJ2-1; 8 nucleotides align to TRBD2. V dropped 3 bases and J dropped 8; count of bases not matched to a gene: 3. Germline V gives CDR1 MDHEN, CDR2 SYDVKM. This CDR3 has 13 residues. CDR3: CASSFGGGDEQFF. CDR3 sequence (DNA): TGTGCCAGCAGTTTCGGGGGGGGGGATGAGCAGTTCTTC.

This clonotype was seen at least ten times. This rearrangement joins TRBV7-9 to TRBJ2-7; D gene unclear. This CDR3 contains 13 residues. Germline lookup yields CDR1 SEHNR and CDR2 FQNEAQ (reference sequence). V dropped 5 bases and J dropped 2 bases, with 10 bases sitting between them. The CDR3 DNA sequence: TGTGCCAGCAGCCGGGTTGAAGCCTACGAGCAGTACTTC. It is translated as CASSRVEAYEQYF.

This clonotype has more than one count but fewer than ten. The chain combines TRBV28 with TRBJ2-7; perhaps TRBD2 as D (7 bases). Germline CDR1 reads MDHEN; CDR2 reads SYDVKM. CDR3 length equals 13 residues. V was shortened by 3 bases and J by 7 bases, with 13 bases between the two germline ends. DNA of the CDR3: TGTGCCAGCAGTTTTTCGGGGGGCCTGGAGCAGTACTTC. It encodes CASSFSGGLEQYF. The entire variable domain, with the rest obtained from reference TRBV28 and TRBJ2-7, is as follows: DVKVTQSSRYLVKRTGEKVFLECVQDMDHENMFWYRQDPGLGLRLIYFSYDVKMKEKGDIPEGYSVSREKKERFSLILESASTNQTSMYLCASSFSGGLEQYFGPGTRLTVT.

This clonotype has at least ten counts. The J gene is TRBJ2-6, the V gene TRBV5-1; D may be TRBD1 or TRBD2 (5 bases each). CDR1 and CDR2 (germline): SGHRS, YFSETQ. V lost 4 bases and J lost 0, with 20 bases in between. The CDR3 spans 19 residues. In nucleotides, the CDR3 is TGCGCCAGCAGCGACGGAACGGGGCCAGCTCCCTCTGGGGCCAACGTCCTGACTTTC. Protein sequence: CASSDGTGPAPSGANVLTF.

This clonotype has a count of ten or more. This chain uses TRBV12-3 or TRBV12-4 with TRBJ2-1, with a tentative D call TRBD2 (5 bases). This CDR3 has 15 amino acids. The germline V and J ends were trimmed by 7 bases and 2 bases, with 15 bases remaining between them. DNA for the CDR3: TGTGCCAGCAACACCCCCCATAGCGCCTACAATGAGCAGTTCTTC. Its protein product is CASNTPHSAYNEQFF.

This clonotype was recorded at least ten times. The chain links TRBV9 to TRBJ2-2; TRBD1 might be the D (5 bases). V lost 0 bases to trimming and J lost 4 bases, with 13 bases between them. This CDR3 has 16 amino acids. Germline V CDR1 and CDR2: SGDLS, YYNGEE. The CDR3 sequence: CASSVGTTYGTGELFF. In DNA form, the CDR3 reads TGTGCCAGCAGCGTAGGGACAACTTACGGCACCGGGGAGCTGTTTTTT.

This clonotype has ten or more counts. The rearrangement uses TRBV19 and TRBJ2-1; a possible D gene is TRBD2 (6 bases). The CDR3 loop spans 15 amino acids. Trimming shortened V by 6 bases and J by 2 bases, and 14 bases separated the two germline ends. CDR1 is LNHDA, CDR2 SQIVND, per germline (reference sequence). CDR3 coding DNA: TGTGCCAGTAGGGTTGGGGGGTCTCCCTACAATGAGCAGTTCTTC. It specifies CASRVGGSPYNEQFF.

This clonotype came up many times. The chain combines TRBV12-3 or TRBV12-4 with TRBJ2-3; tentative D call: TRBD2 (5 bases). This CDR3 comprises 14 residues. Trimming took off 7 bases at V and 4 bases at J, with 15 bases between the two ends. The CDR3 protein is CASTSSGVPDTQYF. The DNA for the CDR3 is TGTGCCAGCACTTCGAGCGGAGTGCCAGATACGCAGTATTTT.

This clonotype was counted ten times or more. The chain recombines TRBV11-1 with TRBJ2-5, with 8 bases that match TRBD1. Trimming took 2 bases from V and 5 from J; bases not matched to a gene: 10. The CDR3 is made up of 16 amino acids. The germline gives CDR1 SGHAT, CDR2 FQDESV (reference sequence). CDR3 in DNA: TGTGCCAGCAGCTTATACGGACAGGGCGTGGGGGAGACCCAGTACTTC. Amino acids: CASSLYGQGVGETQYF.

The sample holds many counts of this clonotype. This chain connects TRBV5-1 to TRBJ2-4; tentative D call: TRBD2 (6 bases). The CDR3 loop spans 15 amino acids. Trimming stripped 0 bases from V and 2 bases from J, with 9 bases between. Germline V gene data show CDR1 as SGHRS and CDR2 as YFSETQ. The CDR3 DNA is TGCGCCAGCAGCTTGGCCGGGGGTCCCAAAAACATTCAGTACTTC. It encodes CASSLAGGPKNIQYF. The whole variable domain, filled in from reference TRBV5-1 and TRBJ2-4, reads KAGVTQTPRYLIKTRGQQVTLSCSPISGHRSVSWYQQTPGQGLQFLFEYFSETQRNKGNFPGRFSGRQFSNSRSEMNVSTLELGDSALYLCASSLAGGPKNIQYFGAGTRLSVL.

This clonotype was observed a handful of times. The CDR3 nucleotides are TGTGCCAGCAGTCTTAGTAGCGGGGGTGAGCAGTTCTTC. Encoded protein: CASSLSSGGEQFF. The rearrangement links TRBV6-2 or TRBV6-3 to TRBJ2-1, with 9 bases that match TRBD2. Germline V CDR1 and CDR2: MNHEY, SVGEGT. The V gene end was trimmed by 5 bases and the J gene end by 9 bases; junction bases not matched to a gene: 5. The CDR3 is 13 amino acids.

This clonotype was seen repeatedly, ten times or more. The rearrangement uses TRBV27 and TRBJ2-5, with 11 bases that match TRBD2. CDR3 length equals 14 residues. Germline values: CDR1 MNHEY, CDR2 SMNVEV (reference sequence). V trimming: 10 bases; J trimming: 4 bases; junction bases outside the gene matches: 8. The DNA for the CDR3 is TGTGCCACCTCCCCGGGACTAGCGGTAGAGACCCAGTACTTC. Protein sequence: CATSPGLAVETQYF.

Concerning this clonotype: With a much larger clone just one base away, this may be a read error. This chain links TRBV10-2 with TRBJ1-2; D is unresolved. The length of the CDR3 is 11 residues. Germline CDR1 is WSHSY and CDR2 is SAAADI. V was cut by 3 bases and J by 6 bases, with 5 bases left in between. The CDR3: CASSDFNGYTF. As DNA, the CDR3 is TGCGCCAGCAGTGACTTCAATGGCTACACCTTC.

This clonotype turned up a few times. V and J are TRBV28 and TRBJ2-2; D is undetermined. Germline V gene lookup returns CDR1 MDHEN and CDR2 SYDVKM. V lost 6 bases and J lost 8, with 16 bases in between. This CDR3 has 14 residues. The CDR3 nucleotides are TGTGCCAGCAGGGGTCCGGGTTCGTGGGGGGAGCTGTTTTTT. Translated: CASRGPGSWGELFF.

In its sample, this clonotype was seen many times. The chain is built from TRBV27 and TRBJ2-3; TRBD2 agrees at 7 bases. Losses at the gene ends were 2 bases for V and 4 bases for J; bases not matched to a gene: 3. The germline gives CDR1 MNHEY, CDR2 SMNVEV (reference sequence). This CDR3 spans 14 amino acids. The CDR3 DNA reads as TGTGCCAGCAGTTTACGCGGGAGTGCAGATACGCAGTATTTT. Translated: CASSLRGSADTQYF.

The chain recombines TRBV3-1 with TRBJ2-5; the match to TRBD2 covers 11 bases. The CDR3 runs to 15 residues. Germline assignment: CDR1 LGHDT and CDR2 YNNKEL (reference sequence). Trimming cost V 2 bases and J 5 bases; bases outside gene matches: 4. CDR3 loop: CASSQLAGGDETQYF. CDR3 coding DNA: TGTGCCAGCAGCCAACTAGCGGGAGGAGATGAGACCCAGTACTTC.

This clonotype was picked up many times. This sequence joins TRBV2 and TRBJ2-5, with 9 nucleotides matching TRBD2. With 4 bases clipped from V and 13 bases from J, the junction kept 1 base outside the gene matches. CDR1 and CDR2 from the germline V gene are SNHLY and FYNNEI. The CDR3 runs 10 residues. The CDR3 region is CASSVGLAYF. Written as DNA, the CDR3 is TGTGCCAGCAGTGTGGGACTAGCGTACTTC.

This clonotype occurred a few times. This sequence may be a read error, since a much larger clone differs from it by one base. This sequence joins TRBV12-3 or TRBV12-4 and TRBJ2-2; D unclear. Between the trimmed V and J ends, which lost 4 bases and 5 bases, there was a span of 2 bases. The CDR3 covers 11 residues. CDR3 coding DNA: TGTGCCAGCAGTTGGACCGGGGAGCTGTTTTTT. Translated: CASSWTGELFF.

This clonotype has ten or more counts. V gene TRBV14 combines with J gene TRBJ2-7; the D call may be TRBD1 or TRBD2 (5 bases each). CDR3 length: 14 amino acids. Germline V lookup: CDR1 SGHDN, CDR2 FVKESK. The V end was cut by 1 base, the J end by 2 bases, with 9 bases between. The CDR3 spells CASSQVGVTYEQYF. DNA for the CDR3: TGTGCCAGCAGCCAAGTGGGGGTAACCTACGAGCAGTACTTC.

This clonotype was recorded at least ten times. The V and J genes are TRBV28 and TRBJ2-1; no firm D call. Trimming cost V 3 bases and J 15 bases, with 15 bases left between them. The CDR3 covers 12 residues. Looked up from germline, CDR1 is MDHEN and CDR2 is SYDVKM. The CDR3 spells CASSFGPIIPFF. The DNA of the CDR3 is TGTGCCAGCAGTTTCGGCCCGATCATACCGTTCTTC. The full variable domain, in which reference TRBV28 and TRBJ2-1 provide the parts outside the CDR3, is DVKVTQSSRYLVKRTGEKVFLECVQDMDHENMFWYRQDPGLGLRLIYFSYDVKMKEKGDIPEGYSVSREKKERFSLILESASTNQTSMYLCASSFGPIIPFFGPGTRLTVL.